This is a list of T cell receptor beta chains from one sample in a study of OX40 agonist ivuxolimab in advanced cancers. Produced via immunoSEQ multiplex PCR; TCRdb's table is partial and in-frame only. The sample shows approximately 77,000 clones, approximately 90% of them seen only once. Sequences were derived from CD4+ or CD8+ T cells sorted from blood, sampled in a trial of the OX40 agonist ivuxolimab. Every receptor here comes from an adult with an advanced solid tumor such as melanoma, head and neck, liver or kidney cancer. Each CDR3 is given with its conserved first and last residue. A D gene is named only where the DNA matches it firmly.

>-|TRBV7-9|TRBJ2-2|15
CASSAARLNTGELFF
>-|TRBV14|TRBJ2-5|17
CASSLPSVGAGTETQYF
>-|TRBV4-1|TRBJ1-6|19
CASRSQGDTMSSYNSPLHF
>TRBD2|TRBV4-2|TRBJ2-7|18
CASSHASTGLAGDYEQYF
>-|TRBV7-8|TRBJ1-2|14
CASSAGPTNYGYTF
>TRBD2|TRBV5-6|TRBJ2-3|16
CASTLGAGGPTDTQYF
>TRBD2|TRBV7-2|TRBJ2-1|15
CASSPTGGSYNEQFF
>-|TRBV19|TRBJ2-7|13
CASSFGLSYEQYF
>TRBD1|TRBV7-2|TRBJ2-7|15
CASSLMGQGPYEQYF
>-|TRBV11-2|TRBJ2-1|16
CASSSPHRDRANEQFF
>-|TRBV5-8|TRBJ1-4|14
CASIRRGYNEKLFF
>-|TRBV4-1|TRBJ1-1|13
CASSQAGGSEAFF
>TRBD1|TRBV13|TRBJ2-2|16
CASRSGSTGGTGELFF
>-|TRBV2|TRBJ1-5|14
CASSDRDANQPQHF
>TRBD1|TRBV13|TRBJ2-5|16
CASSLGEGADSETQYF
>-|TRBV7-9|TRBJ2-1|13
CASSLGRYNEQFF
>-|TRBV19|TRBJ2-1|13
CASSPFGANEQFF
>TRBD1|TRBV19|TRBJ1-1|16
CASSMARGTGNTEAFF
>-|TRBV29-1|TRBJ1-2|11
CSGDSIYGYTF
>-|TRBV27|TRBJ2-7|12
CASSLGGYEQYF
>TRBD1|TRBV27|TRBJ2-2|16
CASSLPGQGEHGELFF
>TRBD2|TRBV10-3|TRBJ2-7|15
CAISELWGGAYEQYF
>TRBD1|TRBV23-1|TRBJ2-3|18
CASRQFRDRGRGTDTQYF
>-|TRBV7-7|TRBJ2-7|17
CASSLKCSAGQTYEQYF
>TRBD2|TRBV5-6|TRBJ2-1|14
CASSVAGGDYEQFF
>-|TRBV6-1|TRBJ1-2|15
CASSELSWIYYGYTF
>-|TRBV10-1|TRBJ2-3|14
CASSDVLALDTQYF
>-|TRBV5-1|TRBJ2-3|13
CASSYDWTDTQYF
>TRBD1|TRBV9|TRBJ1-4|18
CASSPYGDRVYGAEKLFF
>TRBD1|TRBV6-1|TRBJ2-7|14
CASRKDRATYEQYF
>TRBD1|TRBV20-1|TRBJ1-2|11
CSARTGDGYTF
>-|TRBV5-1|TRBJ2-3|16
CASSPYRDRRVDTQYF
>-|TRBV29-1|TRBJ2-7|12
CSVAAVDYEQYF
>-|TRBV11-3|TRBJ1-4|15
CASSLGGGRDEKLFF
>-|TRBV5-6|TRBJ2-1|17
CASSLPGGGDLENEQFF
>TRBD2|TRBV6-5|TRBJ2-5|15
CASSYGSGEGETQYF
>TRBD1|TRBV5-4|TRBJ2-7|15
CASSRPGQPSYEQYF
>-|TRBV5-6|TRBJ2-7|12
CASSPQGREQYF
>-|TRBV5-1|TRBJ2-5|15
CASRHTQVVQETQYF
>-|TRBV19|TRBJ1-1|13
CASSIGRNTEAFF